Listed below are T cell receptor beta chains from one sample, sequenced in a study of CD8 T cell repertoires and HIV-1 epitope variants. Their antigens remain unidentified. Clones were read by immunoSEQ multiplex PCR, and TCRdb kept only the in-frame ones, dropping some. This table holds 4,500 to 6,500 clones, 65% found once. Specimen: cultured CD8+ T cells derived from PBMCs. The receptors derive from a male donor with HIV. Each CDR3 is given with its conserved first and last residue. A D gene is named only where the DNA matches it firmly. The size field is filled for only some rows; it gives once, few, many or a size class.

clone size	V gene	D gene	J gene	CDR3 DNA	CDR3 protein
NA	TRBV6-6	TRBD1	TRBJ1-2	TGTGCCAGCACCTTCTGGACAGGTTATGGCTACACCTTC	CASTFWTGYGYTF
few	TRBV6-1	TRBD1	TRBJ2-7	TGTGCCAGCAGCGGGACAGGCTACGAGCAGTACTTC	CASSGTGYEQYF
NA	TRBV19	NA	TRBJ2-3	TGTGCCAGTAGTCCCCTTGGCACATATACGCAGTATTTT	CASSPLGTYTQYF
few	TRBV7-9	NA	TRBJ1-4	TGTGCCAGCAGCCTCCGTATTGAAAAACTGTTTTTT	CASSLRIEKLFF
NA	TRBV7-8	NA	TRBJ2-7	TGTGCCAGCAGCTTTAGCTCCTACGAGCAGTACTTC	CASSFSSYEQYF
NA	TRBV29-1	NA	TRBJ2-7	TGCAGCGTTGAAGAAGATAGGGACGAGCAGTACTTC	CSVEEDRDEQYF
NA	TRBV7-8	NA	TRBJ2-3	TGTGCCAGCAGCTTAGGGTCATTGGATACGCAGTATTTT	CASSLGSLDTQYF
NA	TRBV30	TRBD1	TRBJ1-5	TGTGCCTGGAGTCCCGGGACAGTTAGCAATCAGCCCCAACATTTT	CAWSPGTVSNQPQHF
few	TRBV5-6	NA	TRBJ2-7	TGTGCCAGCAGCTTCGTGCACGAGCAGTACTTC	CASSFVHEQYF
NA	TRBV7-6	TRBD1	TRBJ2-6	TGTGCCAGCAGCACGCGACAGGGCTCTGGGGCCAACGTCCTGACTTTC	CASSTRQGSGANVLTF
few	TRBV25-1	TRBD1	TRBJ1-2	TGTGCCAGCAGTGGGGGACAGGGGGCAGGAGGCTACACCTTC	CASSGGQGAGGYTF
few	TRBV6-6	NA	TRBJ2-1	TGTGCCAGCACCCTGGGTGGGAGTACCTACAATGAGCAGTTCTTC	CASTLGGSTYNEQFF
NA	TRBV12-5	TRBD1	TRBJ2-3	TGTGCTAGTGGTTTGGGACAGGGGCTAGATACGCAGTATTTT	CASGLGQGLDTQYF
NA	TRBV25-1	TRBD2	TRBJ2-5	TGTGCCAGCAGGGGAGGGGAGACCCAGTACTTC	CASRGGETQYF
NA	TRBV6-5	TRBD1	TRBJ2-7	TGTGCCAGCAGTTACTCCGGACAGGATTCCTACGAGCAGTACTTC	CASSYSGQDSYEQYF
medium-sized	TRBV28	NA	TRBJ2-3	TGTGCCAGCAGACGCGGGACTTACTACACAGATACGCAGTATTTT	CASRRGTYYTDTQYF
NA	TRBV9	TRBD2	TRBJ2-1	TGTGCCAGCAGCGTACTAGCGGGGGGGCCGGAGCAGTTCTTC	CASSVLAGGPEQFF
few	TRBV7-8	NA	TRBJ1-1	TGTGCCAGCAGTTCGACCTTGGGACAGAACACTGAAGCTTTCTTT	CASSSTLGQNTEAFF
NA	TRBV19	TRBD2	TRBJ2-3	TGTGCCAGTAGTCAGCGGGACACAGATACGCAGTATTTT	CASSQRDTDTQYF
few	TRBV27	TRBD1	TRBJ2-7	TGTGCCAGCAGCGTTCGGGGACAGTACTACGAGCAGTACTTC	CASSVRGQYYEQYF
NA	TRBV19	TRBD1	TRBJ2-7	TGTGCCAGTGCCGGGACAGCCACCTACGAGCAGTACTTC	CASAGTATYEQYF
NA	TRBV5-1	TRBD1	TRBJ1-1	TGCGCCAGCAGCTCGGGACAGGGGAGCACTGAAGCTTTCTTT	CASSSGQGSTEAFF
NA	TRBV28	NA	TRBJ2-2	TGTGCCAGCAGTTCCACAGCTACCGGGGAGCTGTTTTTT	CASSSTATGELFF
once	TRBV28	TRBD1	TRBJ2-7	TGTGCCAGCAGTTCAGACAGGGCAGACGAGCAGTACTTC	CASSSDRADEQYF
NA	TRBV7-6	NA	TRBJ2-3	TGTGCCAGCAGCTTAGGAGAGGGAAATACGCAGTATTTT	CASSLGEGNTQYF
NA	TRBV29-1	TRBD1	TRBJ2-7	TGCAGCGTTGAGACTACAGGGGGCAACGAGCAGTACTTC	CSVETTGGNEQYF
few	TRBV19	NA	TRBJ1-2	TGTGCCAGTAGTATTTCGGGGTTCGGTGCATTCGGCTACACCTTC	CASSISGFGAFGYTF
NA	TRBV10-2	NA	TRBJ2-5	TGCGCCAGCAGTGAGAACGATGGGACTCCGGAGGGGGAGACCCAGTACTTC	CASSENDGTPEGETQYF